Listed here is a single TCR beta chain. The antigen is undetermined. The entry originates in a study of OX40 agonist ivuxolimab in advanced cancers. About the research overall: Prior anti-PD-1, anti-PD-L1 or anti-CTLA-4 therapy was allowed; roughly 40% had some. Study conclusions and caveats: Among the lowest peripheral clonal expansion occurred in 0.1-3.0 mg/kg partial responders.

Using immunoSEQ multiplex PCR, the repertoire was profiled, and TCRdb retains in-frame clones only, with some absent. Of about 110,000 clones in the sample, around nine tenths were seen once. This CDR3 contains 15 residues. The germline CDR1 and CDR2 sequences are SGHNT and YYREEE (reference sequence). J was trimmed by 5 bases and V by 4 bases; bases with no gene match: 8. The source is an adult with an advanced solid tumor such as melanoma, head and neck, liver or kidney cancer. The source material was CD4+ or CD8+ T cells sorted from blood, sampled in a trial of the OX40 agonist ivuxolimab. The chain couples TRBV5-4 to TRBJ2-5; 10 bases align to TRBD1. The CDR3 here is CASSPRDRGGETQYF. Here the CDR3 DNA reads TGTGCCAGCAGCCCACGGGACAGGGGCGGGGAGACCCAGTACTTC. The whole variable domain, filled in from reference TRBV5-4 and TRBJ2-5, reads ETGVTQSPTHLIKTRGQQVTLRCSSQSGHNTVSWYQQALGQGPQFIFQYYREEENGRGNFPPRFSGLQFPNYSSELNVNALELDDSALYLCASSPRDRGGETQYFGPGTRLLVL.